The present T cell receptor beta chain was sequenced within a study of PD-L1 blockade in urothelial cancer. Study-wide background: Intravenous atezolizumab, 1,200 mg every 3 weeks, was begun by patients around 2014.

The investigators introduced synthetic TCR analog templates into each PCR as spikes. TCRdb's copy holds only in-frame clones and misses some; the assay was immunoSEQ multiplex PCR. The table has some 89,000 clones, over 65% seen once. Trimming took 6 bases from V and 5 from J; bases not matched to a gene: 5. This CDR3 is 14 amino acids long. Germline CDR1 and CDR2: LNHDA and SQIVND (reference sequence). Indicated time point: pretreatment peripheral blood. The patients had locally advanced or metastatic urothelial carcinoma. This material consisted of PBMCs, taken around atezolizumab (anti-PD-L1) treatment. The sequence was obtained from a man aged 55 to 70 with urothelial cancer. The chain employs TRBV19 and TRBJ2-2; 8 bases are shared with TRBD2. The CDR3 loop is CASSGGGLTGELFF. CDR3 sequence (DNA): TGTGCCAGTAGCGGGGGGGGCTTGACCGGGGAGCTGTTTTTT. Using reference TRBV19 and TRBJ2-2 for the parts outside the CDR3, the full variable domain is DGGITQSPKYLFRKEGQNVTLSCEQNLNHDAMYWYRQDPGQGLRLIYYSQIVNDFQKGDIAEGYSVSREKKESFPLTVTSAQKNPTAFYLCASSGGGLTGELFFGEGSRLTVL.